A selection of T cell receptor beta chains follows, all from one sample in a study of T-cell reconstitution after alpha-beta-depleted transplantation in children. A single record per CDR3 protein comes from TCRdb applying MiXCR to the PCR reads. The sample includes about 980,000 distinct CDR3 sequences, about 31% of them seen just once. The input for sequencing was PBMCs, mostly from graft donor cells, taken 360 days after TCRalphabeta/CD19-depleted stem cell transplant. These receptors were collected from a boy under three years old who had a stem cell transplant for SCID, so the T cells may come from the graft donor. Both conserved end residues are part of each CDR3. The D gene is left open where the match is weak. Expanded clones get a size class; other rows say once, few or many, or leave the size out.

D gene,J gene,clone size,V gene,CDR3 protein,CDR3 DNA
-,TRBJ2-1,-,TRBV10-3,CAISASKGGEQFF,TGTGCCATCAGTGCGTCGAAGGGAGGTGAGCAGTTCTTC
TRBD1,TRBJ2-6,-,TRBV7-2,CASSLDPGGEFLLTF,TGTGCCAGCAGCTTAGATCCAGGGGGCGAATTTCTCCTGACTTTC
-,TRBJ2-2,-,TRBV5-1,CASSIGHTGELFF,TGCGCCAGCAGCATCGGTCACACCGGGGAGCTGTTTTTT
-,TRBJ2-1,-,TRBV5-1,CASSFRLGENNEQFF,TGCGCCAGCAGCTTTCGCCTAGGAGAGAACAATGAGCAGTTCTTC
-,TRBJ2-6,many,TRBV9,CASSASSGSGANVLTF,TGTGCCAGCAGCGCATCTTCTGGTTCTGGGGCCAACGTCCTGACTTTC
TRBD1,TRBJ2-7,-,TRBV12-3/TRBV12-4,CASSPRDRGTYEQYF,TGTGCCAGCAGTCCACGGGACAGGGGTACCTACGAGCAGTACTTC
-,TRBJ1-5,-,TRBV28,CASSPQLGKNQPQHF,TGTGCCAGCAGTCCTCAGTTGGGGAAGAATCAGCCCCAGCATTTT
-,TRBJ2-7,few,TRBV20-1,CSAKISYEQYF,TGCAGTGCTAAGATTTCCTACGAGCAGTACTTC
-,TRBJ2-7,many,TRBV9,CASSVGGDGSYEQYF,TGTGCCAGCAGCGTAGGGGGGGACGGCTCCTACGAGCAGTACTTC
-,TRBJ1-2,few,TRBV11-2,CASSPGTGFEPNYGYTF,TGTGCCAGCAGCCCCGGAACAGGGTTTGAGCCAAACTATGGCTACACCTTC
-,TRBJ2-3,-,TRBV12-3/TRBV12-4,CASKPGAATDTQYF,TGTGCCAGCAAACCTGGGGCAGCCACAGATACGCAGTATTTT
-,TRBJ2-5,few,TRBV12-3/TRBV12-4,CASSLGAGPGETQYF,TGTGCCAGCAGTTTAGGTGCAGGCCCGGGAGAGACCCAGTACTTC
-,TRBJ1-1,many,TRBV5-6,CASSLVGEAFF,TGTGCCAGCAGCTTGGTTGGGGAAGCTTTCTTT
TRBD1,TRBJ2-2,-,TRBV6-2/TRBV6-3,CASSVGGLYTGELFF,TGTGCCAGCAGTGTAGGGGGCTTGTACACCGGGGAGCTGTTTTTT
-,TRBJ2-7,few,TRBV30,CACHMDGSYEQYF,TGTGCCTGCCATATGGACGGATCCTACGAGCAGTACTTC
TRBD2,TRBJ2-3,few,TRBV5-1,CASSLGSSGGADTQYF,TGCGCCAGCAGCTTGGGGTCTAGCGGGGGGGCAGATACGCAGTATTTT
-,TRBJ2-7,-,TRBV20-1,CSARDGDRSSYEQYF,TGCAGTGCTAGAGATGGAGACCGTAGCTCCTACGAGCAGTACTTC
-,TRBJ2-1,-,TRBV20-1,CSATDEAYNEQFF,TGCAGTGCTACCGACGAGGCCTACAATGAGCAGTTCTTC
TRBD1,TRBJ2-3,-,TRBV30,CAWSKGTVKNTDTQYF,TGTGCCTGGAGTAAAGGGACAGTGAAAAACACAGATACGCAGTATTTT
-,TRBJ2-7,few,TRBV12-3/TRBV12-4,CASSWAGAGTAYEQYF,TGTGCCAGCAGTTGGGCGGGGGCCGGGACGGCCTACGAGCAGTACTTC
TRBD1,TRBJ2-7,many,TRBV25-1,CASATDRETYEQYF,TGTGCCAGCGCCACGGACAGGGAGACCTACGAGCAGTACTTC
TRBD2,TRBJ2-4,-,TRBV28,CASTSSGGPNIQYF,TGTGCCAGCACCTCTAGCGGGGGGCCGAACATTCAGTACTTC
-,TRBJ2-1,-,TRBV5-1,CASAGTRYDNEQFF,TGCGCCAGTGCCGGGACACGGTATGACAATGAGCAGTTCTTC
-,TRBJ2-1,few,TRBV12-3/TRBV12-4,CASIRQQKYNEQFF,TGTGCCAGCATTAGACAGCAGAAGTACAATGAGCAGTTCTTC
TRBD1,TRBJ2-2,few,TRBV12-3/TRBV12-4,CASSFRDRGFSGELFF,TGTGCCAGCAGTTTCAGGGACAGGGGTTTTAGCGGGGAGCTGTTTTTT
-,TRBJ1-6,-,TRBV20-1,CSARDPISSSYNSPLHF,TGCAGTGCTAGAGACCCTATAAGCAGCTCCTATAATTCACCCCTCCACTTT
-,TRBJ2-5,-,TRBV6-2/TRBV6-3,CASSYKGKSQETQYF,TGTGCCAGCAGTTACAAGGGAAAGAGCCAAGAGACCCAGTACTTC
TRBD2,TRBJ2-7,few,TRBV28,CASSPKLAGAYEQYF,TGTGCCAGCAGTCCGAAGCTAGCGGGGGCCTACGAGCAGTACTTC
-,TRBJ1-2,few,TRBV29-1,CSVGPGAHLYGYTF,TGCAGCGTTGGGCCCGGGGCGCACCTCTATGGCTACACCTTC
TRBD1,TRBJ1-1,-,TRBV28,CASSLWDRIKDTEAFF,TGTGCCAGCAGTTTGTGGGACAGAATAAAGGACACTGAAGCTTTCTTT
-,TRBJ2-5,-,TRBV29-1,CSGKKETQYF,TGCAGCGGCAAGAAAGAGACCCAGTACTTC
-,TRBJ2-2,few,TRBV20-1,CSARDRQGDTGELFF,TGCAGTGCTAGAGATCGGCAGGGTGACACCGGGGAGCTGTTTTTT
-,TRBJ2-1,-,TRBV28,CASSPFISIYNEQFF,TGTGCCAGCAGTCCTTTCATATCGATCTACAATGAGCAGTTCTTC
-,TRBJ2-1,-,TRBV18,CASSQGSQSSYNEQFF,TGTGCCAGCTCACAGGGTTCCCAAAGCTCCTACAATGAGCAGTTCTTC
-,TRBJ2-7,-,TRBV9,CASSVDPDAYEQYF,TGTGCCAGCAGCGTAGATCCGGACGCCTACGAGCAGTACTTC
TRBD2,TRBJ2-1,-,TRBV4-1,CASSPLAAGGLNEQFF,TGCGCCAGCAGCCCCCTAGCTGCGGGGGGCCTTAATGAGCAGTTCTTC
-,TRBJ2-6,-,TRBV2,CASSGSAAGANVLTF,TGTGCCAGCAGTGGGTCAGCAGCTGGGGCCAACGTCCTGACTTTC
-,TRBJ2-7,few,TRBV12-3/TRBV12-4,CASSFEFYEQYF,TGTGCCAGCAGTTTTGAGTTCTACGAGCAGTACTTC
TRBD1,TRBJ2-2,-,TRBV6-1,CASSGYPGQGIAGELFF,TGTGCCAGCAGCGGTTACCCGGGACAGGGAATAGCCGGGGAGCTGTTTTTT
-,TRBJ1-5,once,TRBV20-1,CSAINRDRGNQPQHF,TGCAGTGCTATTAACCGGGATCGCGGCAATCAGCCCCAGCATTTT
-,TRBJ2-2,-,TRBV4-3,CASSPLPLGGELFF,TGCGCCAGCAGCCCTCTGCCGTTGGGCGGGGAGCTGTTTTTT
TRBD1,TRBJ2-1,few,TRBV5-1,CASSLVALGTVSYNEQFF,TGCGCCAGCAGCTTGGTGGCCCTCGGGACAGTCTCCTACAATGAGCAGTTCTTC
-,TRBJ1-6,-,TRBV7-9,CTSSLGTLNSPLHF,TGTACCAGCAGCTTAGGGACACTGAATTCACCCCTCCACTTT
-,TRBJ2-1,-,TRBV7-9,CASSLNLFAGTHSEQFF,TGTGCCAGCAGCCTCAATTTATTTGCGGGGACCCACAGTGAGCAGTTCTTC
TRBD2,TRBJ2-7,-,TRBV20-1,CSACGGNSYEQYF,TGCAGTGCTTGCGGGGGGAACTCCTACGAGCAGTACTTC
TRBD2,TRBJ2-5,-,TRBV12-3/TRBV12-4,CASSTSGGHGETQYF,TGTGCCAGCAGCACCTCGGGAGGGCACGGGGAGACCCAGTACTTC
-,TRBJ1-3,-,TRBV9,CASSVGGAFGNTIYF,TGTGCCAGCAGCGTAGGGGGCGCCTTTGGAAACACCATATATTTT
-,TRBJ2-3,many,TRBV12-3/TRBV12-4,CASSSYNTDTQYF,TGTGCCAGCAGTTCTTACAACACAGATACGCAGTATTTT
-,TRBJ2-1,few,TRBV5-1,CASSSGPHSPYNEQFF,TGCGCCAGCAGCTCCGGACCCCACTCCCCATACAATGAGCAGTTCTTC
-,TRBJ1-6,-,TRBV12-3/TRBV12-4,CASSLRAGDNSPLHF,TGTGCCAGCAGTTTACGGGCAGGGGATAATTCACCCCTCCACTTT
TRBD1,TRBJ2-7,few,TRBV5-5,CASSPGQGARSYEQYF,TGTGCCAGCAGCCCCGGACAGGGGGCGCGATCCTACGAGCAGTACTTC
-,TRBJ1-1,-,TRBV30,CAWSEVSQTEAFF,TGTGCCTGGAGTGAGGTCTCGCAGACTGAAGCTTTCTTT
TRBD2,TRBJ2-5,-,TRBV5-4,CASSLIRGGIPHQETQYF,TGTGCCAGCAGCTTGATTCGGGGGGGCATCCCTCACCAAGAGACCCAGTACTTC
-,TRBJ2-1,-,TRBV7-9,CASSSRAHNEQFF,TGTGCCAGCAGCAGTCGGGCTCATAATGAGCAGTTCTTC
TRBD1,TRBJ2-5,-,TRBV5-1,CASSQRDRLSPQYF,TGCGCCAGCAGCCAACGGGACAGGCTAAGCCCCCAGTACTTC
-,TRBJ2-7,-,TRBV12-3/TRBV12-4,CASSLYQPVMNEQYF,TGTGCCAGCAGTTTGTACCAGCCTGTCATGAACGAGCAGTACTTC
-,TRBJ2-1,-,TRBV5-1,CASSLDGLRRGEQFF,TGCGCCAGCAGCTTGGATGGACTACGAAGGGGTGAGCAGTTCTTC
TRBD1,TRBJ2-3,few,TRBV15,CATSSRQGRTDTQYF,TGTGCCACCAGCAGTCGACAGGGGAGGACAGATACGCAGTATTTT
TRBD2,TRBJ2-2,-,TRBV12-3/TRBV12-4,CASSWTSAGELFF,TGTGCCAGCAGTTGGACTAGCGCCGGGGAGCTGTTTTTT
TRBD1,TRBJ2-4,few,TRBV7-2,CASSPIGGQGNKNIQYF,TGTGCCAGCAGCCCGATTGGGGGACAGGGCAACAAAAACATTCAGTACTTC